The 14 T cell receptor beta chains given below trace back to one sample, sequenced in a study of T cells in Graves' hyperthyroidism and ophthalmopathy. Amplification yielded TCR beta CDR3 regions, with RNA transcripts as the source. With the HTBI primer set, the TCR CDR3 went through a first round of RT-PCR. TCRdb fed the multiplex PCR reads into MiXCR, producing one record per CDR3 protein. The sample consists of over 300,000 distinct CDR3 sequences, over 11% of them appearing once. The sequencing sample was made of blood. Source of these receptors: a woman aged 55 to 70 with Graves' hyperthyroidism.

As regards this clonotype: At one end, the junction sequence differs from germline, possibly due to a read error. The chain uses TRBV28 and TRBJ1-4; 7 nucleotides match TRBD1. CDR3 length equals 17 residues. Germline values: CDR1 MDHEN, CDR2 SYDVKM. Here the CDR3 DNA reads TGTGCCAGCAGTTCTACAGGGGAAGGGGTTCTTAATGGAAAACTGTTTTTT. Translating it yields CASSSTGEGVLNGKLFF. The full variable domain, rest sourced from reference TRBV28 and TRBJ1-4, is DVKVTQSSRYLVKRTGEKVFLECVQDMDHENMFWYRQDPGLGLRLIYFSYDVKMKEKGDIPEGYSVSREKKERFSLILESASTNQTSMYLCASSSTGEGVLNGKLFFGSGTQLSVL.

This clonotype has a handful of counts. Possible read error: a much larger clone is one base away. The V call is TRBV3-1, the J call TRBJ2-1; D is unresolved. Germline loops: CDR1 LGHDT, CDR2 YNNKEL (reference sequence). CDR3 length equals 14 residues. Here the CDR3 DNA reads TGTGCCAACAGCCAAGACCCTATAAAGGGTGAGCAGTTCTTC. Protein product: CANSQDPIKGEQFF.

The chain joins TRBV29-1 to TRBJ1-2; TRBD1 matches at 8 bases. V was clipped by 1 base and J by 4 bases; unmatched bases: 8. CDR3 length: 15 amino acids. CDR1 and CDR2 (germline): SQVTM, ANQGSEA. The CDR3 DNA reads TGCAGCGTTGAAGGCCGACAGGGGTCGTTCTATGGCTACACCTTC. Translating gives CSVEGRQGSFYGYTF.

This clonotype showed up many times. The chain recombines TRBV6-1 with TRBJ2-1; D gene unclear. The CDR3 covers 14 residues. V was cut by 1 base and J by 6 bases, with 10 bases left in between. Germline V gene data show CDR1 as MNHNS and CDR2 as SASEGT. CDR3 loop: CASSEDVSVNEQFF. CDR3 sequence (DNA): TGTGCCAGCAGTGAAGACGTCAGTGTCAATGAGCAGTTCTTC.

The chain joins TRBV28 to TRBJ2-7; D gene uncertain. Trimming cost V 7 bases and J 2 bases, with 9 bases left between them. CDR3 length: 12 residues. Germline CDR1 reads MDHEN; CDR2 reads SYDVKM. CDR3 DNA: TGTGCCAGCATGACTTATCCCTACGAGCAGTACTTC. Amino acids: CASMTYPYEQYF.

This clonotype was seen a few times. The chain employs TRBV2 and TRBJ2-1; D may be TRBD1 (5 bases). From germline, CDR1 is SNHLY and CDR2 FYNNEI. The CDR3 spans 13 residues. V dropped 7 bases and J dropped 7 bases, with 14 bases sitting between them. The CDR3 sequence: CASNAGSTNEQFF. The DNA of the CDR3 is TGTGCCAGCAATGCAGGGTCAACGAATGAGCAGTTCTTC.

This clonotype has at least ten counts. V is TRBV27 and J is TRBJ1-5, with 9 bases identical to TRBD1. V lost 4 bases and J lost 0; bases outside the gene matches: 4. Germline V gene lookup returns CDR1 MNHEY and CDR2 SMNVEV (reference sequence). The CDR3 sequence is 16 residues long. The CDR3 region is CASSSRTGVSNQPQHF. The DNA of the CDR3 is TGTGCCAGCAGTTCCCGGACAGGGGTTAGCAATCAGCCCCAGCATTTT.

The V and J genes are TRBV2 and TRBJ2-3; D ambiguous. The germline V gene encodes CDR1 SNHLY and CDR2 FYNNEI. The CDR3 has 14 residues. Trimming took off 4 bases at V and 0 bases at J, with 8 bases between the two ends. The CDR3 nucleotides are TGTGCCAGCAGTGCCGATACTAGCACAGATACGCAGTATTTT. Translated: CASSADTSTDTQYF.

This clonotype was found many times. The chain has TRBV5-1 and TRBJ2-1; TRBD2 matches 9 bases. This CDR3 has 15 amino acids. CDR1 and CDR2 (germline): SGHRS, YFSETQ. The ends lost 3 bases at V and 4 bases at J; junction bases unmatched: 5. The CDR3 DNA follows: TGCGCCAGCAGCTCCCCGACTAGCGGTTACAATGAGCAGTTCTTC. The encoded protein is CASSSPTSGYNEQFF.

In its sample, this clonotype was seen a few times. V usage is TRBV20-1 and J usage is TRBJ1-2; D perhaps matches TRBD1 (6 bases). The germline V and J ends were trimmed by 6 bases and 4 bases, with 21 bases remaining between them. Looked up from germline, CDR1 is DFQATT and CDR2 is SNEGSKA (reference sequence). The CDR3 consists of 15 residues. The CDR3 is CSAPSGTSGAYGYTF. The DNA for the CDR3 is TGCAGTGCACCCTCCGGGACATCGGGGGCCTATGGCTACACCTTC.

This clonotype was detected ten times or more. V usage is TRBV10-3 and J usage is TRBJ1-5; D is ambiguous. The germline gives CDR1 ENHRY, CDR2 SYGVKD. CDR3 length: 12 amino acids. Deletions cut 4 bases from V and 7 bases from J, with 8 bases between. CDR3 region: CAISVSDQPQHF. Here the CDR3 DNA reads TGTGCCATCAGTGTTTCGGACCAGCCCCAGCATTTT.

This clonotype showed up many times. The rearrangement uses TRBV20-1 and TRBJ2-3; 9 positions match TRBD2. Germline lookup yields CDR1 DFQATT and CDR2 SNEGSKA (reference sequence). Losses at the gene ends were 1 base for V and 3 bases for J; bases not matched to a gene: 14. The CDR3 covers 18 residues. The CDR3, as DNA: TGCAGTGCTAGAGGCAGCGCCGGCGGGAGGGGGGGGACAGATACGCAGTATTTT. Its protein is CSARGSAGGRGGTDTQYF.

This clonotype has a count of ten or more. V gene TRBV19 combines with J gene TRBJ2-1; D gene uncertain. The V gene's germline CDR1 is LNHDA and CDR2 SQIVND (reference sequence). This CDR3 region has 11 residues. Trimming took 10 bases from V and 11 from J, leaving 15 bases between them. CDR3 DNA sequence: TGTGCCACCTTAGTACGAAGTCAGCAGTTCTTC. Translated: CATLVRSQQFF.

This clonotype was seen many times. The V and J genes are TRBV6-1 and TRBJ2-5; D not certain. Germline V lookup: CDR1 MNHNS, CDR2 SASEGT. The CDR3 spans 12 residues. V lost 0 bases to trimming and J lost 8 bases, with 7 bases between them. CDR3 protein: CASSEALDTQYF. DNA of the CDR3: TGTGCCAGCAGTGAAGCGCTGGATACCCAGTACTTC.